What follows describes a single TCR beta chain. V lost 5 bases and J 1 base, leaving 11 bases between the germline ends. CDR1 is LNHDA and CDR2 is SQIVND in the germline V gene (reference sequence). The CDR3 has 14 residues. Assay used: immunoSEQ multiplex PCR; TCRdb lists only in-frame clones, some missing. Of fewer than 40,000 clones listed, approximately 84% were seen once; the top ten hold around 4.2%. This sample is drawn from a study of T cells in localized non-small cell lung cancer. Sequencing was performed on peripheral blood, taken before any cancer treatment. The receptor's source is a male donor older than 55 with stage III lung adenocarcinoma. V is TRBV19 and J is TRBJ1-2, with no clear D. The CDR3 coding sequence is TGTGCCAGTAGTCCCTCTAGAATTAACTATGGCTACACCTTC. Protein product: CASSPSRINYGYTF.